This T cell receptor (beta chain) is drawn from a study of Ad26.COV2.S vaccination and SARS-CoV-2 variants. Notes on the study in general: People who got the vaccine or the placebo had similar non-spike TCR breadth.

Sequenced by immunoSEQ multiplex PCR; TCRdb stores in-frame clones only, minus some. The sample has around 450,000 clones, 89% seen once; the top ten hold about 2.5%. As concerns this clone: No antigen is known for it.

V was shortened by 5 bases and J by 1 base, with 11 bases between the two germline ends. Germline V gene data show CDR1 as SGHAT and CDR2 as FQNNGV. The CDR3 is 15 residues long. Stated treatment: roughly 18 received Ad26.COV2.S at low or high dose, single or two shots; roughly 5 received placebo; per-sample allocation not given. Following the first vaccine or placebo injection, samples were taken on day 63. This adult donor, from Boston, was 18-55 years old. As its vector, the vaccine had Ad26, which expressed Wuhan-strain SARS-CoV-2 spike. The sequence was obtained from a person between 18 and 65 years old who received the Ad26.COV2.S COVID-19 vaccine or a placebo. The chain carries TRBV11-2 and TRBJ2-2, with D possibly being TRBD2 (6 bases). The specimen was peripheral blood, collected in a trial of Ad26.COV2.S vaccine versus placebo. The CDR3 sequence: CASSGPGLNTGELFF. CDR3 bases: TGTGCCAGCAGCGGACCGGGACTGAACACCGGGGAGCTGTTTTTT. The whole variable domain, remainder taken from reference TRBV11-2 and TRBJ2-2, is EAGVAQSPRYKIIEKRQSVAFWCNPISGHATLYWYQQILGQGPKLLIQFQNNGVVDDSQLPKDRFSAERLKGVDSTLKIQPAKLEDSAVYLCASSGPGLNTGELFFGEGSRLTVL.